This T cell receptor beta chain was sequenced during a study of CD8 T cells in ankylosing spondylitis. Quantitative 5'-RACE was performed with molecular barcodes, and it yielded the TCR beta libraries. One entry per CDR3 protein results from TCRdb running MiXCR on the 5' RACE reads. The table records approximately 140,000 distinct CDR3 sequences, 15% to 20% of them present only once. This clonotype has only a few counts. Its antigen is still unknown. Regarding the study as a whole: CD8+ disease-linked clones were present at relatively low frequencies in blood. Ankylosing spondylitis blood appeared to be characterized by a TCR beta motif of several highly homologous variants. Reported data indicate significant enrichment of disease-linked clones within matched ankylosing spondylitis synovial fluid.

V lost 5 bases to trimming and J lost 8 bases, with 22 bases between them. This CDR3 contains 16 residues. Germline V lookup: CDR1 MDHEN, CDR2 SYDVKM. This chain connects TRBV28 to TRBJ2-1; possibly TRBD1 for D (6 bases). This TCR came from a male donor with ankylosing spondylitis. Sequenced input: blood, either unsorted or a sorted T cell fraction (not recorded which). The CDR3 DNA reads TGTGCCAGCAGTCCAAACAGGGAGACGATAGTAGATGAGCAGTTCTTC. Translating gives CASSPNRETIVDEQFF. Complete variable domain (other parts from reference TRBV28 and TRBJ2-1): DVKVTQSSRYLVKRTGEKVFLECVQDMDHENMFWYRQDPGLGLRLIYFSYDVKMKEKGDIPEGYSVSREKKERFSLILESASTNQTSMYLCASSPNRETIVDEQFFGPGTRLTVL.